The TCR beta chain described here comes from a study of T cells in Graves' hyperthyroidism and ophthalmopathy. Calling Graves' hyperthyroidism stable meant ophthalmopathy did not progress within 18 months. This clonotype has a count of ten or more. The antigen remains unidentified. V shed 4 bases and J shed 2 bases, with 6 bases lying between them. Germline V CDR1 and CDR2: SGHNT, YENEEA. The CDR3 totals 13 residues. RNA transcripts gave rise to amplified TCR beta CDR3 regions. Initially, a first-round RT-PCR of the TCR CDR3 employed the HTBI primer set. TCRdb re-called the multiplex PCR reads through MiXCR, storing one row per CDR3 protein. The data show some 460,000 distinct CDR3 sequences, about a sixth seen once. Study-level results: Most thyroid clonotypes that were expanded above 0.001 also turned up in blood.

Input material: blood. V and J are TRBV11-3 and TRBJ2-1; D is undetermined. The sequence was obtained from a woman aged 18-30 years with Graves' hyperthyroidism. The CDR3 DNA sequence: TGTGCCAGCAGCTCTATTACCTACAATGAGCAGTTCTTC. Its protein product is CASSSITYNEQFF.